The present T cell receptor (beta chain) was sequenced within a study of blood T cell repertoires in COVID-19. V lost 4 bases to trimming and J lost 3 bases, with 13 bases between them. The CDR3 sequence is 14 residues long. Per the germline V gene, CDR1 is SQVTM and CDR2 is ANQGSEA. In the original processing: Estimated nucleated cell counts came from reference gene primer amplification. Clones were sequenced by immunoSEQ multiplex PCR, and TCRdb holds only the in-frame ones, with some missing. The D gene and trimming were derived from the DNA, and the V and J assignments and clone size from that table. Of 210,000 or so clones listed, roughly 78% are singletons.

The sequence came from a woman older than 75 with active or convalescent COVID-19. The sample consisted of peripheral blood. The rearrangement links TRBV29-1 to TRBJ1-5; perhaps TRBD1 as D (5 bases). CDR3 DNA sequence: TGCAGCGTTGTGGTTGGGGCGGCCAATCAGCCCCAGCATTTT. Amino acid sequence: CSVVVGAANQPQHF.